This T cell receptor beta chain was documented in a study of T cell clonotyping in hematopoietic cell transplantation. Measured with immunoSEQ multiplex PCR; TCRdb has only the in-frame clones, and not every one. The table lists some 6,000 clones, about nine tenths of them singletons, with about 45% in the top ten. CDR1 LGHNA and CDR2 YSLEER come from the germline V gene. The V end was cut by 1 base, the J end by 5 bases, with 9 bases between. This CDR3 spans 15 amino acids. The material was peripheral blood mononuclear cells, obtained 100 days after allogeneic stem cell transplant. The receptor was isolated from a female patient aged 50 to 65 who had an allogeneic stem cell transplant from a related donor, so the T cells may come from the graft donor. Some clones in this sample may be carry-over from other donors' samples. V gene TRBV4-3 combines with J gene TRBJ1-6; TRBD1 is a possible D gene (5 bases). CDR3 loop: CASSQARQNNSPLHF. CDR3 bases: TGCGCCAGCAGCCAAGCGAGACAGAATAATTCACCCCTCCACTTT.